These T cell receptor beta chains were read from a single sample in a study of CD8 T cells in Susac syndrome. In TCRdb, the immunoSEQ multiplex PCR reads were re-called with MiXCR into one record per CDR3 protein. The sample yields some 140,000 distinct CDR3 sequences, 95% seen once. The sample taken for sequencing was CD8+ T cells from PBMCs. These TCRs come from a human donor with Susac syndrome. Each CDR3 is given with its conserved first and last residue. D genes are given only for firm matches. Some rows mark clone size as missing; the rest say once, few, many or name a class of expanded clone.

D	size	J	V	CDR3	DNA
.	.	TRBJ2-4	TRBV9	CASSVRGEHLAKNIQYF	TGTGCCAGCAGCGTAAGAGGAGAACACCTAGCCAAAAACATTCAGTACTTC
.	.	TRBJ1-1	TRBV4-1	CASSQDQGTEAFF	TGCGCCAGCAGCCAAGATCAGGGAACTGAAGCTTTCTTT
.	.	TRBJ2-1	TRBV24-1	CATSLGAGNNEQFF	TGTGCCACCAGTTTAGGGGCAGGAAACAATGAGCAGTTCTTC
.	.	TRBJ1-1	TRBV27	CASKGVANTEAFF	TGTGCCAGCAAAGGGGTGGCGAACACTGAAGCTTTCTTT
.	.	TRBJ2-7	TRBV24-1	CATSAAKTEGYEQYF	TGTGCCACCAGTGCCGCGAAGACGGAGGGGTACGAGCAGTACTTC
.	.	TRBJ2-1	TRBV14	CASSQYDEQFF	TGTGCCAGCAGCCAATATGATGAGCAGTTCTTC
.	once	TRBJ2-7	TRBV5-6	CASSSPPTHYEQYF	TGTGCCAGCAGCTCGCCCCCCACCCACTACGAGCAGTACTTC
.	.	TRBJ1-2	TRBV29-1	CSVEDIRGYTF	TGCAGCGTTGAAGACATTAGGGGCTACACCTTC
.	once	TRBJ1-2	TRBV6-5	CASSSYRVDYGYTF	TGTGCCAGCAGTTCGTACAGGGTTGATTATGGCTACACCTTC
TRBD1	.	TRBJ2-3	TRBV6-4	CASSDFAGGITQYF	TGTGCCAGCAGTGACTTTGCAGGGGGAATAACGCAGTATTTT
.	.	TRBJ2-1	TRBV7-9	CASMSTLGQFF	TGTGCCAGCATGTCGACTTTGGGGCAGTTCTTC
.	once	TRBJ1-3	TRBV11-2	CASSLMGSGNTIYF	TGTGCCAGCAGCTTAATGGGCTCTGGAAACACCATATATTTT
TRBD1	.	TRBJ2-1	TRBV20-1	CSARLSFRGLDNEQFF	TGCAGTGCTCGTTTAAGTTTTAGGGGGCTAGACAATGAGCAGTTCTTC
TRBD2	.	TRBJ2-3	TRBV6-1	CASSDSSRETDTQYF	TGTGCCAGCAGTGATTCGTCGCGGGAGACAGATACGCAGTATTTT
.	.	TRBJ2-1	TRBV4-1	CASSQSPVAGNEQFF	TGCGCCAGCAGCCAGTCCCCAGTCGCCGGCAATGAGCAGTTCTTC
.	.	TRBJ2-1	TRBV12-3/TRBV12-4	CASSGSRERVFF	TGTGCCAGCAGCGGCAGCCGGGAGCGGGTGTTCTTC
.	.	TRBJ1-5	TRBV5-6	CASSSGGGPQHF	TGTGCCAGCAGCTCCGGGGGGGGGCCCCAGCATTTT
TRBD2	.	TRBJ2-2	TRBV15	CATGGLARDTGELFF	TGTGCCACCGGAGGACTAGCGAGAGACACCGGGGAGCTGTTTTTT
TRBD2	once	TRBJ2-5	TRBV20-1	CSARDRTSGRWETQYF	TGCAGTGCTAGAGATCGGACTAGCGGGAGATGGGAGACCCAGTACTTC
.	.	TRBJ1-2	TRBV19	CASSMTSQADYGYTF	TGTGCCAGTAGTATGACCTCGCAGGCTGACTATGGCTACACCTTC
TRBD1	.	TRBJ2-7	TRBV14	CASSGNRDRPYEQYF	TGTGCCAGCAGCGGTAACCGGGACAGACCCTACGAGCAGTACTTC
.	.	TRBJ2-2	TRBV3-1	CASSLLRSVIARDTGELFF	TGTGCCAGCAGCCTCTTAAGAAGTGTAATAGCGCGGGACACCGGGGAGCTGTTTTTT
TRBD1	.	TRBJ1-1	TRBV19	CAAATGTANTEAFF	TGTGCCGCTGCAACCGGGACAGCGAACACTGAAGCTTTCTTT
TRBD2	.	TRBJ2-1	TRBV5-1	CASSSSGGSYNEQFF	TGCGCCAGCAGTTCTAGCGGAGGCTCCTACAATGAGCAGTTCTTC
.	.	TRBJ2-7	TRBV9	CASSVASGSYEQYF	TGTGCCAGCAGCGTAGCCAGCGGCTCCTACGAGCAGTACTTC
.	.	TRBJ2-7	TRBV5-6	CASSLPSGIPPYEQYF	TGTGCCAGCAGCCTCCCGTCGGGCATCCCTCCCTACGAGCAGTACTTC
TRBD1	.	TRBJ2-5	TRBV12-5	CASGWSGTGASEETQYF	TGTGCTAGTGGTTGGAGCGGGACAGGGGCTTCTGAAGAGACCCAGTACTTC
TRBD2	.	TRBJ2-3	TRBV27	CASSTIAVGLAEHTDTQYF	TGTGCCAGCAGTACCATAGCCGTGGGACTAGCGGAACACACAGATACGCAGTATTTT
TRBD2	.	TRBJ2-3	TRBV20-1	CSARDPVWREGHTDTQYF	TGCAGTGCTAGAGACCCGGTTTGGCGGGAGGGCCACACAGATACGCAGTATTTT
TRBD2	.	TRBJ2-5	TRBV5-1	CASSPSGGGVRETQYF	TGCGCCAGCAGTCCTAGCGGAGGAGGGGTCCGGGAGACCCAGTACTTC
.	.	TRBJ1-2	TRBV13	CASSLGRQNYGYTF	TGTGCCAGCAGCTTAGGGCGGCAGAACTATGGCTACACCTTC
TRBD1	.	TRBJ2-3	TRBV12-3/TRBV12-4	CASRADRGEDTQYF	TGTGCCAGCAGAGCTGACAGGGGTGAAGATACGCAGTATTTT
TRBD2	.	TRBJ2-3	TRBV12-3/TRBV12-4	CASSPWGTKHTDTQYF	TGTGCCAGCAGCCCCTGGGGGACTAAACACACAGATACGCAGTATTTT